This T cell receptor (beta chain) was documented in a study of cytomegalovirus exposure and HLA in healthy donors. General observations from the study: There were a few CMV-associated chains whose specificity for CMV antigens was confirmed in vitro. According to a later analysis, TCR clusters from the first cohort tended to co-occur in the approximately 120 validation repertoires. Researchers catalogued roughly 170 TCR beta chains as cytomegalovirus-associated.

The donors were in the approximately 120-subject validation cohort, distinct from the roughly 670-subject first cohort. Germline-derived CDR1 and CDR2 are GTSNPN and SVGIG (reference sequence). With 2 bases clipped from V and 4 bases from J, the junction kept 5 bases outside the gene matches. CDR3 size: 14 residues. On this clone: The antigen is unknown.

Clones were sequenced by immunoSEQ multiplex PCR, and TCRdb holds only the in-frame ones, with some missing. This table has roughly 63,000 clones, more than 80% appearing once. The source of this sequence is a woman between 18 and 29 years old in good health and CMV-seronegative. The sequenced sample was PBMCs. The chain recombines TRBV30 with TRBJ2-3; the match to TRBD2 covers 8 bases. The CDR3 here is CAWSISGGADTQYF. CDR3 bases: TGTGCCTGGAGTATAAGCGGGGGAGCAGATACGCAGTATTTT.